The 27 T cell receptor beta chains below all came from one sample that was sequenced in a study of shared clonotypes between healthy human individuals. Only in-frame clones appear in the TCRdb table, and some are missing; sequencing was by immunoSEQ multiplex PCR. Of some 360,000 clones detected, less than 75% appear once; the ten largest clones hold 10%. Sequenced material: memory CD4+ T cells sorted from blood. Described subset: CD45RA-negative fraction. All receptors derive from a man between 25 and 39 years old in good health.

The chain couples TRBV25-1 to TRBJ1-2; 10 nucleotides align to TRBD1. The CDR3 extends over 14 amino acids. The germline CDR1 and CDR2 sequences are MGHDK and SYGVNS. V lost 3 bases, J lost 7 bases, and 5 bases stayed unmatched. The CDR3 spells CASSDPGQGVGYTF. The CDR3 nucleotides are TGTGCCAGCAGTGATCCAGGACAGGGGGTTGGCTACACCTTC.

CDR3 amino acids: CASGSPGVNTEAFF. The CDR3 DNA follows: TGTGCTAGTGGGTCCCCTGGGGTGAACACTGAAGCTTTCTTT. J is TRBJ1-1 and V is TRBV12-5; D not resolved. Trimming removed 6 bases at V and 0 bases at J, with 11 bases between. The CDR3 consists of 14 residues. Germline V gene data show CDR1 as LGHNT and CDR2 as FRNRAP.

This chain joins TRBV5-6 and TRBJ2-1; perhaps TRBD1 as D (7 bases). Germline values: CDR1 SGHDT, CDR2 YYEEEE. CDR3 length: 17 amino acids. The V gene lost 4 bases and the J gene lost 3 bases, with 20 bases spanning the gap. CDR3 sequence: CASSPIIPGGIYNEQFF. The CDR3 DNA is TGTGCCAGCAGCCCAATTATTCCAGGGGGGATCTACAATGAGCAGTTCTTC.

This rearrangement joins TRBV10-1 to TRBJ2-7; D remains ambiguous. The ends were cut back, 3 bases at V and 2 bases at J, with 8 bases in the middle. This CDR3 has 13 residues. Looked up from germline, CDR1 is WNHNN and CDR2 is SYGVQD (reference sequence). CDR3 amino acids: CASSDRPAYEQYF. The CDR3 nucleotides are TGCGCCAGCAGTGATCGGCCAGCCTACGAGCAGTACTTC.

This clone has just a few counts. The V and J genes are TRBV5-4 and TRBJ2-7; a possible D gene is TRBD2 (7 bases). There are 18 residues in the CDR3. The germline V gene has CDR1 SGHNT and CDR2 YYREEE (reference sequence). Trimming cost V 1 base and J 5 bases, with 25 bases left between them. The CDR3 coding sequence is TGTGCCAGCAGCTTGATCCGGGGGGCCATCCCCTACTACGACGAGCAGTACTTC. Protein: CASSLIRGAIPYYDEQYF.

The sample holds a few counts of this clone. The chain has TRBV7-3 and TRBJ2-1, with TRBD1 matching 7 bases. Trimming removed 5 bases from V and 2 bases from J; junction bases left unmatched: 6. The germline V gene has CDR1 SGHTA and CDR2 FQGTGA. This CDR3 comprises 15 residues. The CDR3 bases are TGTGCCAGCAGCGACCGGGGACAGCCCTACAATGAGCAGTTCTTC. Translated, it gives CASSDRGQPYNEQFF. Using reference TRBV7-3 and TRBJ2-1 for the parts outside the CDR3, the full variable domain is GAGVSQTPSNKVTEKGKYVELRCDPISGHTALYWYRQSLGQGPEFLIYFQGTGAADDSGLPNDRFFAVRPEGSVSTLKIQRTERGDSAVYLCASSDRGQPYNEQFFGPGTRLTVL.

The CDR3: CASSSQGGALEKLFF. As DNA, the CDR3 is TGTGCCAGCAGCTCCCAGGGGGGGGCGCTTGAAAAACTGTTTTTT. The chain employs TRBV11-2 and TRBJ1-4, with 7 bases fitting TRBD1. CDR1 is SGHAT, CDR2 FQNNGV, per germline. The CDR3 runs 15 residues. V lost 4 bases to trimming and J lost 7 bases; unmatched junction nucleotides: 9.

The chain has TRBV28 and TRBJ2-2, with unresolved D. V lost 6 bases and J lost 3, with 11 bases in between. The CDR3 totals 14 residues. CDR1 and CDR2 from the germline V gene are MDHEN and SYDVKM. The CDR3, as DNA: TGTGCCAGCAGCCCCGGGTGGGACACCGGGGAGCTGTTTTTT. Encoded protein: CASSPGWDTGELFF.

The gene calls are TRBV28 and TRBJ2-7; 7 positions agree with TRBD1. The germline V gene has CDR1 MDHEN and CDR2 SYDVKM. V lost 7 bases to trimming and J lost 4 bases; unmatched junction nucleotides: 7. The CDR3 spans 13 residues. CDR3: CASTKTGVYEQYF. CDR3 nucleotide sequence: TGTGCCAGCACAAAAACAGGGGTATACGAGCAGTACTTC.

This chain joins TRBV2 and TRBJ1-5, with D perhaps TRBD1 (5 bases). Trimming shortened V by 2 bases and J by 5 bases, and 10 bases separated the two germline ends. The CDR3 has 14 residues. The germline V gene has CDR1 SNHLY and CDR2 FYNNEI. The CDR3 bases are TGTGCCAGCAGTGAATTTTTGGGGGATCAGCCCCAGCATTTT. Amino acid sequence: CASSEFLGDQPQHF.

The table lists this clone with a count of one. The chain uses TRBV28 and TRBJ1-1; D remains ambiguous. CDR1 and CDR2 from the germline V gene are MDHEN and SYDVKM. V was clipped by 3 bases and J by 7 bases, with 18 bases between them. CDR3 length: 15 amino acids. CDR3 residues: CASSFRAPPRREAFF. The CDR3 nucleotides are TGTGCCAGCAGTTTCCGGGCCCCCCCCCGTCGTGAAGCTTTCTTT.

The chain joins TRBV7-2 to TRBJ2-1, with 7 bases lining up with TRBD2. Per the germline V gene, CDR1 is SGHTA and CDR2 is FQGNSA. V shed 5 bases and J 7 bases; nucleotides not matched to a gene: 11. This CDR3 has 15 amino acids. DNA for the CDR3: TGTGCCAGCAGCCCTAAAGCGGGACTATTAAATGAGCAGTTCTTC. Translation: CASSPKAGLLNEQFF.

The V call is TRBV9, the J call TRBJ2-3; no reliable D call. This CDR3 has 14 amino acids. Germline V gene sequence: CDR1 SGDLS, CDR2 YYNGEE. Trimming removed 3 bases from V and 5 bases from J, with 13 bases in between. The CDR3, as DNA: TGTGCCAGCAGCGCTACCACAAGGCAAGATACGCAGTATTTT. Translating it yields CASSATTRQDTQYF.

The genes are TRBV5-1 and TRBJ2-1; D tentatively reads TRBD1 or TRBD2 (5 bases each). This CDR3 spans 14 amino acids. Per germline, CDR1 SGHRS and CDR2 YFSETQ. Trimming removed 7 bases at V and 5 bases at J, with 16 bases between. CDR3 nucleotides: TGCGCCAGCCTCCCGGGGCTAGCCAACAATGAGCAGTTCTTC. Residues: CASLPGLANNEQFF.

The chain combines TRBV6-6 with TRBJ2-7; 11 positions agree with TRBD1. The V gene end was trimmed by 9 bases and the J gene end by 2 bases; junction bases not matched to a gene: 6. Per germline, CDR1 MNHNY and CDR2 SVGAGI (reference sequence). The CDR3 is 14 residues long. CDR3 sequence reads: CASGTGGRTYEQYF. The CDR3 DNA reads as TGTGCCAGTGGGACAGGGGGGAGGACCTACGAGCAGTACTTC.

Points on this clone: At the DNA level, this CDR3 is encoded by other sequences in the same sample as well. This chain joins TRBV2 and TRBJ1-1, with unresolved D. The V gene lost 2 bases and the J gene lost 11 bases, with 18 bases spanning the gap. The CDR3 runs 14 residues. Germline assignment: CDR1 SNHLY and CDR2 FYNNEI. The CDR3 reads CASSENSYVGRAFF. The CDR3 nucleotides read TGTGCCAGCAGTGAAAACTCCTATGTAGGTAGGGCTTTCTTT.

This chain links TRBV11-2 with TRBJ1-3; 11 nucleotides agree with TRBD1. Unmatched junction bases numbered 5, after V lost 5 bases and J lost 2 bases. Germline values: CDR1 SGHAT, CDR2 FQNNGV. CDR3 length: 16 residues. The CDR3 coding sequence is TGTGCCAGCAGCGCGGACAGGGGGCGCGCTGGAAACACCATATATTTT. This translates into CASSADRGRAGNTIYF.

This clone has only one observation. The chain couples TRBV28 to TRBJ1-5; D gene ambiguous. CDR3 length: 13 residues. The germline CDR1 and CDR2 sequences are MDHEN and SYDVKM. The V gene lost 6 bases and the J gene lost 0 bases, with 6 bases spanning the gap. The DNA for the CDR3 is TGTGCCAGCAGAGGCACTAGCAATCAGCCCCAGCATTTT. It encodes CASRGTSNQPQHF.

This clone was observed once. The V call is TRBV5-1, the J call TRBJ2-3; D possibly uses TRBD1 or TRBD2 (8 bases each). The germline V and J ends were trimmed by 3 bases and 4 bases, with 27 bases remaining between them. The CDR3 spans 19 residues. Germline CDR1 and CDR2: SGHRS and YFSETQ. The CDR3 region has the DNA TGCGCCAGCAGCTCCCCGAAGACCGCAGGGGGCGGGAGGCCAGATACGCAGTATTTT. Protein: CASSSPKTAGGGRPDTQYF.

Written as DNA, the CDR3 is TGCGCCAGCAGCCTCAGGGGAGGGCGGGAGGCTTTCTACGAGCAGTACTTC. It encodes CASSLRGGREAFYEQYF. J is TRBJ2-7 and V is TRBV4-1; 8 bases match TRBD2. Germline CDR1 reads MGHRA; CDR2 reads YSYEKL. The CDR3 sequence is 17 residues long. The trim removed 4 bases at V and 3 bases at J, leaving 14 bases unmatched.

This clone was observed a single time. The J gene is TRBJ2-7, the V gene TRBV5-5, with D hard to call. From germline, CDR1 is SGHKS and CDR2 YYEKEE (reference sequence). This CDR3 spans 13 amino acids. Trimming took 0 bases from V and 5 from J, leaving 9 bases between them. DNA of the CDR3: TGTGCCAGCAGCTTGGTGGGTTTCGACGAGCAGTACTTC. Protein product: CASSLVGFDEQYF.

This clone was counted a few times. The chain uses TRBV7-6 and TRBJ2-5; the D gene is possibly TRBD1 (6 bases). Looked up from germline, CDR1 is SGHVS and CDR2 is FNYEAQ. The CDR3 has 16 amino acids. The V gene lost 1 base and the J gene lost 4 bases, with 16 bases spanning the gap. The CDR3 DNA follows: TGTGCCAGCAGCTTAGGGGCAGGGGCAATTGGAGAGACCCAGTACTTC. Amino acids: CASSLGAGAIGETQYF.

This clone was seen more than once but under ten times. The chain links TRBV7-8 to TRBJ2-7; D is perhaps TRBD2 (6 bases). This CDR3 is 15 amino acids long. V shed 3 bases and J shed 0 bases, with 12 bases lying between them. Per germline, CDR1 SGHVS and CDR2 FQNEAQ. The CDR3 sequence is CASSFPQGGSYEQYF. CDR3 nucleotide sequence: TGTGCCAGCAGCTTCCCTCAGGGAGGCTCCTACGAGCAGTACTTC. Complete variable domain (other parts from reference TRBV7-8 and TRBJ2-7): GAGVSQSPRYKVAKRGQDVALRCDPISGHVSLFWYQQALGQGPEFLTYFQNEAQLDKSGLPSDRFFAERPEGSVSTLKIQRTQQEDSAVYLCASSFPQGGSYEQYFGPGTRLTVT.

The chain recombines TRBV5-6 with TRBJ1-5, with D hard to call. CDR3 size: 15 residues. Trimming shortened V by 4 bases and J by 5 bases, and 16 bases separated the two germline ends. The germline V gene encodes CDR1 SGHDT and CDR2 YYEEEE. The CDR3 spells CASSPWTDRYQPQHF. The CDR3 DNA reads TGTGCCAGCAGCCCGTGGACGGACCGGTATCAGCCCCAGCATTTT.

The CDR3 protein is CATSRGDEKLFF. CDR3 nucleotides: TGTGCCACCAGCAGGGGGGATGAAAAACTGTTTTTT. The chain recombines TRBV15 with TRBJ1-4, with D perhaps matching TRBD1 (5 bases). The ends were cut back, 3 bases at V and 6 bases at J, with 5 bases in the middle. The length of the CDR3 is 12 residues. Germline V gives CDR1 LNHNV, CDR2 YYDKDF (reference sequence).

The chain recombines TRBV6-1 with TRBJ2-2; a possible D gene is TRBD2 (6 bases). Looked up from germline, CDR1 is MNHNS and CDR2 is SASEGT. CDR3 length: 16 amino acids. V shed 2 bases and J shed 3 bases, with 13 bases lying between them. The CDR3 loop reads CASSEPPRRDTGELFF. The CDR3, as DNA: TGTGCCAGCAGTGAACCCCCTAGGAGGGACACCGGGGAGCTGTTTTTT.

V gene TRBV6-1 combines with J gene TRBJ1-5, with D unclear. CDR1 is MNHNS, CDR2 SASEGT, per germline. Trimming removed 1 base at V and 6 bases at J, with 10 bases between. The CDR3 spans 14 residues. The CDR3 region is CASSEGRASQPQHF. The CDR3 bases are TGTGCCAGCAGTGAAGGGAGGGCCTCTCAGCCCCAGCATTTT.